The rows below give T cell receptor beta chains drawn from one sample of a study of blood T cell repertoires in COVID-19. Assay: immunoSEQ multiplex PCR; the TCRdb copy retains only in-frame clones and omits some. The sample has 200,000 to 250,000 clones; roughly nine tenths are singletons. The specimen sequenced was peripheral blood. The source is a woman aged 18-30 years who had recovered from COVID-19. Each CDR3 is given with its conserved first and last residue. The D gene is left open where the match is weak. The listing skips clone size in some rows; elsewhere it reads once, few, many or a size class.

j_gene: TRBJ1-1; v_gene: TRBV5-6; abundance: NA; d_gene: NA; CDR3nt: TGTGCCAGCAGCTTTGATGAGGGTTCAGGTCGTGAAGCTTTCTTT; CDR3aa: CASSFDEGSGREAFF
j_gene: TRBJ2-1; v_gene: TRBV28; abundance: NA; d_gene: TRBD1; CDR3nt: TGTGCCAGCAAACAGGGGCGAAACAATGAGCAGTTCTTC; CDR3aa: CASKQGRNNEQFF
j_gene: TRBJ1-4; v_gene: TRBV6-2/TRBV6-3; abundance: medium-sized; d_gene: NA; CDR3nt: TGTGCCAGCAGTTATGAAGAACTCAGTCTCGGGGATGAAAAACTGTTTTTT; CDR3aa: CASSYEELSLGDEKLFF
j_gene: TRBJ1-6; v_gene: TRBV7-2; abundance: NA; d_gene: NA; CDR3nt: TGTGCCAGCAGCTACAGGGACATTGGGGGTTCACCCCTCCACTTT; CDR3aa: CASSYRDIGGSPLHF
j_gene: TRBJ2-1; v_gene: TRBV9; abundance: NA; d_gene: TRBD2; CDR3nt: TGTGCCAGCAGCGTAGAGTCCGGACTAGCGGGATCCTACAATGAGCAGTTCTTC; CDR3aa: CASSVESGLAGSYNEQFF
j_gene: TRBJ1-6; v_gene: TRBV4-3; abundance: few; d_gene: TRBD1; CDR3nt: TGCGCCAGCTCTGGGCAGGGGGCGGATTCACCCCTCCACTTT; CDR3aa: CASSGQGADSPLHF
j_gene: TRBJ2-1; v_gene: TRBV19; abundance: NA; d_gene: TRBD2; CDR3nt: TGTGCCAGTAGTAATATAGCGGGAGCCACCCAGTTCTTC; CDR3aa: CASSNIAGATQFF
j_gene: TRBJ1-4; v_gene: TRBV7-2; abundance: NA; d_gene: TRBD1; CDR3nt: TGTGCCAGCAGCCCGACAGGGGTTAATGAAAAACTGTTTTTT; CDR3aa: CASSPTGVNEKLFF
j_gene: TRBJ2-7; v_gene: TRBV6-5; abundance: NA; d_gene: NA; CDR3nt: TGTGCCAGCTCTCCCCCGGCGGCACCCTACGAGCAGTACTTC; CDR3aa: CASSPPAAPYEQYF
j_gene: TRBJ2-1; v_gene: TRBV10-3; abundance: NA; d_gene: NA; CDR3nt: TGTGCCATCACCCTAGCACCCCACAATGAGCAGTTCTTC; CDR3aa: CAITLAPHNEQFF
j_gene: TRBJ1-4; v_gene: TRBV13; abundance: NA; d_gene: NA; CDR3nt: TGTGCCAGCAGCTTAGGCCGCGTTAAACGGGGGGAAAAACTGTTTTTT; CDR3aa: CASSLGRVKRGEKLFF
j_gene: TRBJ1-1; v_gene: TRBV19; abundance: few; d_gene: NA; CDR3nt: TGTGCCAGTAGCCTCGGACCTCAGGGGAACACTGAAGCTTTCTTT; CDR3aa: CASSLGPQGNTEAFF
j_gene: TRBJ2-7; v_gene: TRBV5-5; abundance: NA; d_gene: TRBD2; CDR3nt: TGTGCCAGCAGCTTGACTAGCGGGACCCTCTCCTACGAGCAGTACTTC; CDR3aa: CASSLTSGTLSYEQYF
j_gene: TRBJ2-7; v_gene: TRBV9; abundance: NA; d_gene: TRBD2; CDR3nt: TGTGCCAGCAGCCCCAACAGGATAGCGGGGATCCCCTACGAGCAGTACTTC; CDR3aa: CASSPNRIAGIPYEQYF
j_gene: TRBJ2-7; v_gene: TRBV29-1; abundance: once; d_gene: TRBD2; CDR3nt: TGCAGCGTTGAAGAGGCCAGCGGGAGAGACGAGCAGTACTTC; CDR3aa: CSVEEASGRDEQYF
j_gene: TRBJ2-1; v_gene: TRBV6-6; abundance: few; d_gene: NA; CDR3nt: TGTGCCACCGCAGGGGGGAGGAATGGTAGGAATGAGCAGTTCTTC; CDR3aa: CATAGGRNGRNEQFF
j_gene: TRBJ2-1; v_gene: TRBV9; abundance: few; d_gene: TRBD1; CDR3nt: TGTGCCAGCAGCGTCAGGGACAGGAGTCACAATGAGCAGTTCTTC; CDR3aa: CASSVRDRSHNEQFF
j_gene: TRBJ1-1; v_gene: TRBV12-5; abundance: NA; d_gene: NA; CDR3nt: TGTGCTAGTGCTTCCTCAAAGGAGGCTGAAGCTTTCTTT; CDR3aa: CASASSKEAEAFF
j_gene: TRBJ2-5; v_gene: TRBV18; abundance: NA; d_gene: NA; CDR3nt: TGTGCCAGCTCACCAAGACACTCCCAAGAGACCCAGTACTTC; CDR3aa: CASSPRHSQETQYF
j_gene: TRBJ2-7; v_gene: TRBV19; abundance: few; d_gene: NA; CDR3nt: TGTGCCAGTAGTATCGGGCAGGGGGGCTCCTACGAGCAGTACTTC; CDR3aa: CASSIGQGGSYEQYF
j_gene: TRBJ2-1; v_gene: TRBV4-1; abundance: few; d_gene: TRBD1; CDR3nt: TGCGCCAGCAGTTACATTCCGGGACAGACCTACAATGAGCAGTTCTTC; CDR3aa: CASSYIPGQTYNEQFF
j_gene: TRBJ2-1; v_gene: TRBV19; abundance: NA; d_gene: TRBD2; CDR3nt: TGTGCCAGTAGAAAATTCAGGGCTAGCGGGAATGGCAATGAGCAGTTCTTC; CDR3aa: CASRKFRASGNGNEQFF
j_gene: TRBJ2-3; v_gene: TRBV10-3; abundance: NA; d_gene: TRBD1; CDR3nt: TGTGCCATCAGTGTGACAGGGCCGACAGATACGCAGTATTTT; CDR3aa: CAISVTGPTDTQYF
j_gene: TRBJ1-4; v_gene: TRBV7-2; abundance: NA; d_gene: NA; CDR3nt: TGTGCCAGCAGCTTAAAGGGGCAGAGTGAAAAACTGTTTTTT; CDR3aa: CASSLKGQSEKLFF
j_gene: TRBJ1-2; v_gene: TRBV27; abundance: NA; d_gene: NA; CDR3nt: TGTGCCAGCAGTCCAACAGGGTACTATGGCTACACCTTC; CDR3aa: CASSPTGYYGYTF
j_gene: TRBJ1-3; v_gene: TRBV7-2; abundance: NA; d_gene: NA; CDR3nt: TGTGCCAGCAGCTTAGCCACTCCCAGGACTGGAAACACCATATATTTT; CDR3aa: CASSLATPRTGNTIYF
j_gene: TRBJ1-2; v_gene: TRBV7-9; abundance: NA; d_gene: NA; CDR3nt: TGTGCCAGCAGCTTAGGCGCTACGGGCTACACCTTC; CDR3aa: CASSLGATGYTF
j_gene: TRBJ2-1; v_gene: TRBV14; abundance: NA; d_gene: TRBD1; CDR3nt: TGTGCCAGCAGTTCCCCACAGGGGAATGAGCAGTTCTTC; CDR3aa: CASSSPQGNEQFF
j_gene: TRBJ2-3; v_gene: TRBV5-1; abundance: NA; d_gene: NA; CDR3nt: TGCGCCAGCAGCTTAGGACTATCCACGAGCACAGATACGCAGTATTTT; CDR3aa: CASSLGLSTSTDTQYF
j_gene: TRBJ1-1; v_gene: TRBV4-2; abundance: NA; d_gene: NA; CDR3nt: TGTGCCAGCAGCCAAGAGTCGCGGATGAACACTGAAGCTTTCTTT; CDR3aa: CASSQESRMNTEAFF
j_gene: TRBJ1-1; v_gene: TRBV30; abundance: NA; d_gene: NA; CDR3nt: TGTGCGTCAGGGATCCCAGAAGCTTTCTTT; CDR3aa: CASGIPEAFF
j_gene: TRBJ2-5; v_gene: TRBV29-1; abundance: NA; d_gene: NA; CDR3nt: TGCAGCCTCGTAACCGGGGGTAATGTTGAGACCCAGTACTTC; CDR3aa: CSLVTGGNVETQYF
j_gene: TRBJ2-7; v_gene: TRBV7-9; abundance: NA; d_gene: TRBD2; CDR3nt: TGTGCCAGCAGCCGATTACTAGCGGGAGGGCCAAGCGAGCAGTACTTC; CDR3aa: CASSRLLAGGPSEQYF
j_gene: TRBJ1-5; v_gene: TRBV5-6; abundance: NA; d_gene: NA; CDR3nt: TGTGCCAGCAGCTTCACGGCAGGGGTCCACGTTAGCAATCAGCCCCAGCATTTT; CDR3aa: CASSFTAGVHVSNQPQHF
j_gene: TRBJ2-7; v_gene: TRBV4-3; abundance: NA; d_gene: TRBD2; CDR3nt: TGCGCCAGCAGCCATTCCACTAGCGGGAGGTCAAGATCCTACGAGCAGTACTTC; CDR3aa: CASSHSTSGRSRSYEQYF
j_gene: TRBJ2-2; v_gene: TRBV6-2/TRBV6-3; abundance: NA; d_gene: NA; CDR3nt: TGTGCCAGCAGTTACTCGGGGCTGCGCACCGGGGAGCTGTTTTTT; CDR3aa: CASSYSGLRTGELFF
j_gene: TRBJ1-5; v_gene: TRBV19; abundance: once; d_gene: NA; CDR3nt: TGTGCCAGTAGTGCAACCTTAGATCAGCCCCAGCATTTT; CDR3aa: CASSATLDQPQHF
j_gene: TRBJ1-5; v_gene: TRBV2; abundance: NA; d_gene: TRBD1; CDR3nt: TGTGCCAGCACCGGGACAGGGGGCAGGGAGCCCCAGCATTTT; CDR3aa: CASTGTGGREPQHF
j_gene: TRBJ2-7; v_gene: TRBV19; abundance: NA; d_gene: NA; CDR3nt: TGTGCCAGTAGTATTTCAGCCGGGTACGAGCAGTACTTC; CDR3aa: CASSISAGYEQYF
j_gene: TRBJ2-7; v_gene: TRBV11-2; abundance: NA; d_gene: NA; CDR3nt: TGTGCCAGCAGGCCCCTGGGCGCTCGTACCTACGAGCAGTACTTC; CDR3aa: CASRPLGARTYEQYF
j_gene: TRBJ2-2; v_gene: TRBV19; abundance: NA; d_gene: NA; CDR3nt: TGTGCCAGTAGTATTGACGGGGGAGCGAACACCGGGGAGCTGTTTTTT; CDR3aa: CASSIDGGANTGELFF
j_gene: TRBJ2-7; v_gene: TRBV14; abundance: once; d_gene: TRBD2; CDR3nt: TGTGCCAGCAGCCAAGATGGCGGCGGGAGCCCCTGGGGCGAGCAGTACTTC; CDR3aa: CASSQDGGGSPWGEQYF
j_gene: TRBJ2-1; v_gene: TRBV7-9; abundance: NA; d_gene: TRBD1; CDR3nt: TGTGCCAGCAGGGGACAGGGGGCTTCCGACTACAATGAGCAGTTCTTC; CDR3aa: CASRGQGASDYNEQFF
j_gene: TRBJ2-2; v_gene: TRBV7-9; abundance: NA; d_gene: TRBD1; CDR3nt: TGTGCCAGCAGCCAAGTCAGGGGGCACACCGGGGAGCTGTTTTTT; CDR3aa: CASSQVRGHTGELFF
j_gene: TRBJ2-1; v_gene: TRBV6-2/TRBV6-3; abundance: NA; d_gene: NA; CDR3nt: TGTGCCAGCAGTTACTCTATTAGGACCTACAGGGATGAGCAGTTCTTC; CDR3aa: CASSYSIRTYRDEQFF
j_gene: TRBJ1-5; v_gene: TRBV7-6; abundance: NA; d_gene: NA; CDR3nt: TGTGCCAGCAGCTTAGGGGCCGGGGGGCTTGGCAATCAGCCCCAGCATTTT; CDR3aa: CASSLGAGGLGNQPQHF
j_gene: TRBJ1-5; v_gene: TRBV30; abundance: NA; d_gene: NA; CDR3nt: TGTGCCTGGAGTGTGATGGCGGGCGGTCAGCCCCAGCATTTT; CDR3aa: CAWSVMAGGQPQHF
j_gene: TRBJ2-5; v_gene: TRBV6-4; abundance: medium-sized; d_gene: TRBD1; CDR3nt: TGTGCCAGCAGTGAGGGACAGGGGGCAGAGACCCAGTACTTC; CDR3aa: CASSEGQGAETQYF
j_gene: TRBJ2-3; v_gene: TRBV29-1; abundance: NA; d_gene: NA; CDR3nt: TGCAGCGTTGAAGTCCGAGTAGATACGCAGTATTTT; CDR3aa: CSVEVRVDTQYF
j_gene: TRBJ2-5; v_gene: TRBV25-1; abundance: NA; d_gene: TRBD2; CDR3nt: TGTGCCAGCAGTCAGGGACTAGCGGGAGGGATGGAGACCCAGTACTTC; CDR3aa: CASSQGLAGGMETQYF
j_gene: TRBJ1-5; v_gene: TRBV6-1; abundance: once; d_gene: NA; CDR3nt: TGTGCCAGCAGTGAAAGTCGCGCGCAGCCCCAGCATTTT; CDR3aa: CASSESRAQPQHF
j_gene: TRBJ1-2; v_gene: TRBV6-1; abundance: NA; d_gene: TRBD1; CDR3nt: TGTGCCAGCAGTCCGCGACAGGGCAACTATGGCTACACCTTC; CDR3aa: CASSPRQGNYGYTF